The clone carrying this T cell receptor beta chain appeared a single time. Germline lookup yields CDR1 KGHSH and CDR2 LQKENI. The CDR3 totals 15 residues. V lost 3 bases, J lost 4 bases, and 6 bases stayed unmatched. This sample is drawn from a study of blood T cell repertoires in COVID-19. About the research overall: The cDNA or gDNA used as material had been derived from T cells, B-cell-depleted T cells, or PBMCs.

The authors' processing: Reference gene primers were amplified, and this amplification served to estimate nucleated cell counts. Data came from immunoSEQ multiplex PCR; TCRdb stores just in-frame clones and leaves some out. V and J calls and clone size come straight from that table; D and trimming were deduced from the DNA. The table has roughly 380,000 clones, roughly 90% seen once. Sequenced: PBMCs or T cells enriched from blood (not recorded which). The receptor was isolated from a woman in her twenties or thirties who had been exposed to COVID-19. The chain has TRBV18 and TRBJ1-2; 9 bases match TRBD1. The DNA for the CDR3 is TGTGCCAGCTCACCCCGACAGGGGGGACCCTATGGCTACACCTTC. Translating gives CASSPRQGGPYGYTF.